Listed here are 9 T cell receptor beta chains from one sample, sequenced in a study of blood T cell repertoires in COVID-19 (dated by TCRdb to 2020 to 2021). Library preparation employed the immunoSEQ multiplex PCR assay. TCRdb took this table from immuneACCESS and kept in-frame rearrangements with V and J called. Such tables lack part of the clones; where checked against another copy, unresolved V genes explain under half of the gap, and the rest is unexplained. The sample table contains roughly 13,000 clones; only one count was recorded for less than 75% of them. Together, the top ten hold 20% to 25% of the sample. The sequenced sample was peripheral blood. All receptors derive from a boy younger than 10 with active or convalescent COVID-19.

This chain joins TRBV11-2 and TRBJ2-1, with no clear D. This CDR3 region has 13 residues. Germline values: CDR1 SGHAT, CDR2 FQNNGV. Trimming pared 0 bases from V and 12 bases from J, leaving 12 bases between. CDR3 residues: CASSLDGGSLQFF. For the CDR3, the DNA is TGTGCCAGCAGCTTAGATGGCGGCTCCCTGCAGTTCTTC.

The chain employs TRBV5-1 and TRBJ2-1, with a tentative D call TRBD2 (6 bases). The CDR3 extends over 12 amino acids. In germline, CDR1 is SGHRS, CDR2 YFSETQ. V gave up 4 bases and J gave up 13 bases, with 15 bases separating them. Here the CDR3 DNA reads TGCGCCAGCAGCCTTAGCGGAGACCTCCAGTTCTTC. It encodes CASSLSGDLQFF.

The table lists this clone with a count of one. This chain connects TRBV7-6 to TRBJ1-2, with a weak D call TRBD1 (5 bases). The CDR3 extends over 18 amino acids. Germline V gives CDR1 SGHVS, CDR2 FNYEAQ. V gave up 2 bases and J gave up 2 bases, with 21 bases separating them. The CDR3 protein is CASSLYPPGGDRNYGYTF. The CDR3 nucleotides are TGTGCCAGCAGCTTATACCCCCCTGGAGGGGATAGGAACTATGGCTACACCTTC.

The chain joins TRBV5-4 to TRBJ2-1, with TRBD1 identical over 9 bases. This CDR3 spans 13 amino acids. V was pared by 3 bases and J by 8 bases, with 3 bases of the junction left unmatched. Germline V gene data show CDR1 as SGHNT and CDR2 as YYREEE (reference sequence). CDR3 loop: CASSWGQGDEQFF. CDR3 nucleotide sequence: TGTGCCAGCAGCTGGGGACAGGGCGATGAGCAGTTCTTC.

The gene calls are TRBV5-1 and TRBJ2-1; D is possibly TRBD1 (6 bases). The CDR3 is 15 amino acids. The germline V gene encodes CDR1 SGHRS and CDR2 YFSETQ. Trimming pared 1 base from V and 3 bases from J, leaving 11 bases between. CDR3 sequence (DNA): TGCGCCAGCAGCTTGATGGACAGAGACTACAATGAGCAGTTCTTC. It yields the protein CASSLMDRDYNEQFF.

This sequence joins TRBV19 and TRBJ2-4; D not certain. V was clipped by 6 bases and J by 1 base, with 19 bases between them. This CDR3 comprises 17 residues. Germline values: CDR1 LNHDA, CDR2 SQIVND (reference sequence). CDR3 in DNA: TGTGCCAGTAGCGCCACCCCTCGAGGAATTGCCAAAAACATTCAGTACTTC. Amino acids: CASSATPRGIAKNIQYF.

This chain links TRBV30 with TRBJ1-1; unclear D gene. Germline-derived CDR1 and CDR2 are GTSNPN and SVGIG (reference sequence). V dropped 3 bases and J dropped 0 bases, with 8 bases sitting between them. This CDR3 spans 13 amino acids. The CDR3 coding sequence is TGTGCCTGGAGATCCGGGATGAACACTGAAGCTTTCTTT. This codes for CAWRSGMNTEAFF.

The chain uses TRBV11-1 and TRBJ2-3, with D possibly matching TRBD1 (6 bases). The V gene's germline CDR1 is SGHAT and CDR2 FQDESV (reference sequence). Trimming shortened V by 6 bases and J by 5 bases, and 21 bases separated the two germline ends. This CDR3 is 16 amino acids long. The chain's CDR3 is CASREDQGSTIDTQYF. Written as DNA, the CDR3 is TGTGCCAGCAGGGAAGACCAGGGGTCTACTATAGATACGCAGTATTTT.

This clone has just a few counts. The gene calls are TRBV19 and TRBJ2-7, with 10 bases lining up with TRBD1. This CDR3 contains 15 residues. Germline CDR1 LNHDA, CDR2 SQIVND (reference sequence). Trimming took 3 bases from V and 4 from J; bases not matched to a gene: 6. The CDR3: CASSIPGQGRYEQYF. CDR3 in DNA: TGTGCCAGTAGTATCCCGGGACAGGGGCGTTACGAGCAGTACTTC.